This T cell receptor beta chain was retrieved from a study of T cell responses to AZD1222 COVID-19 vaccine. Of note for this clone: Antigen unknown.

The CDR3 loop spans 15 amino acids. CDR1 and CDR2 from the germline V gene are SGHNT and YYREEE (reference sequence). V lost 3 bases, J lost 4 bases, and 14 bases lay in between. Study-wide results and limits: When two AZD1222 doses had been given, Spike-specific TCR breadth and depth rose. Spike-spanning, vaccine-associated CD4 TCRs were dominant at 160-218 and 743-854. Unmutated variant regions are reportedly targeted by nearly half of spike-specific TCRs. In a largely white British group with more females than males, clonal diversity was possibly underestimated.

TCRdb's copy holds only in-frame clones and misses some; the assay was immunoSEQ multiplex PCR. The sample holds more than 70,000 clones, approximately 90% seen once. The sample in question was peripheral blood, obtained 28 days after the second AZD1222 dose. The origin of this receptor is an adult who received the AZD1222 COVID-19 vaccine. V is TRBV5-4 and J is TRBJ1-3; D gene uncertain. The CDR3 DNA sequence: TGTGCCAGCAGCTCAAATCCGGTCGTGGGAAACACCATATATTTT. As protein: CASSSNPVVGNTIYF.